This T cell receptor beta chain was sequenced during a study of spatial heterogeneity in lung cancer. The wider study: A total of approximately 77 untreated early-stage non-small cell lung cancer patients served as donors. General study findings and limits: Circulating ubiquitous expanded tumor TCRs were observed more frequently at resection than at follow-up.

TCRdb re-derived calls from the 5' RACE reads in MiXCR, one entry per CDR3 protein. The sample lists about 70,000 distinct CDR3 sequences; approximately 9% were seen once. The CDR3 loop spans 14 amino acids. J gave up 1 base and V 6 bases, and 3 bases lay outside the gene matches. CDR1 ENHRY and CDR2 SYGVKD come from the germline V gene. Specified time point: blood at routine non-recurrence follow-up after resection. This clonotype appeared a few times. The target antigen is unknown. Source: PBMCs, taken at follow-up. This TCR was sampled from a female donor with early-stage non-small cell lung cancer. The rearrangement joins TRBV10-3 to TRBJ2-1, with TRBD1 identical over 7 bases. The CDR3 nucleotides read TGTGCCATCAGGCCGGGACAGTCCTACAATGAGCAGTTCTTC. Encoded protein: CAIRPGQSYNEQFF.